These 10 T cell receptor beta chains share one sample of origin, sequenced in a study of blood T cells in healthy people across ages. Together with a sample-barcoded 5' primer, a J-beta primer mix was included in a second PCR lasting about 7 to 11 cycles. TCRdb reprocessed the 5' RACE reads via MiXCR and lists one record per CDR3 protein. The sample lists around 1.5 million distinct CDR3 sequences; about 31% were seen once. The sequenced sample consisted of blood. The receptors were gathered from a woman in her thirties in good health.

V and J are TRBV6-1 and TRBJ2-5, with D uncertain. CDR1 MNHNS and CDR2 SASEGT come from the germline V gene. V gave up 10 bases and J gave up 0 bases, with 9 bases separating them. The CDR3 spans 12 residues. CDR3 nucleotides: TGTGCCACCCTAGACTACCAAGAGACCCAGTACTTC. Amino acid sequence: CATLDYQETQYF.

As for this clonotype: A much larger clone is a single base away; this may be a read error. The gene calls are TRBV12-3 or TRBV12-4 and TRBJ2-3; TRBD1 might be the D (6 bases). The CDR3 is 15 amino acids. Deletions cut 4 bases from V and 2 bases from J, with 13 bases between. In DNA form, the CDR3 reads TGTGCCAGCAGTTCCCGCAGGGGATTCACAGATACGCAGTATTTT. Amino acids: CASSSRRGFTDTQYF.

This rearrangement joins TRBV4-1 to TRBJ2-3; TRBD1 might be the D (7 bases). V shed 0 bases and J shed 3 bases, with 22 bases lying between them. CDR3 length: 19 residues. The germline V gene has CDR1 MGHRA and CDR2 YSYEKL. This CDR3 is CASSQEGRRQGGGTDTQYF. CDR3 bases: TGCGCCAGCAGCCAAGAGGGGAGGAGGCAGGGGGGCGGAACAGATACGCAGTATTTT.

This clonotype was found a few times. The chain carries TRBV5-1 and TRBJ1-2; D is undetermined. Per germline, CDR1 SGHRS and CDR2 YFSETQ. V lost 0 bases to trimming and J lost 2 bases, with 17 bases between them. There are 17 residues in the CDR3. The CDR3 here is CASSLEPPDAANYGYTF. The CDR3 DNA reads as TGCGCCAGCAGCTTGGAGCCCCCGGACGCCGCGAACTATGGCTACACCTTC.

The V and J genes are TRBV6-5 and TRBJ2-2; no clear D gene. Germline CDR1 is MNHEY and CDR2 is SVGAGI. The CDR3 sequence is 13 residues long. The germline V and J ends were trimmed by 2 bases and 5 bases, with 6 bases remaining between them. The CDR3, as DNA: TGTGCCAGCAGTTACGCGGAAACCGGGGAGCTGTTTTTT. Protein: CASSYAETGELFF.

This clonotype has more than one count but fewer than ten. The chain carries TRBV20-1 and TRBJ2-7; no clear D. The V end lost 3 bases, the J end lost 2 bases, and 11 bases lay between the germline ends. CDR1 DFQATT and CDR2 SNEGSKA come from the germline V gene (reference sequence). The CDR3 has 13 residues. CDR3 nucleotides: TGCAGTGCTAGCCACGGCGGACCCTACGAGCAGTACTTC. Protein: CSASHGGPYEQYF.

A few counts support this clonotype. This rearrangement joins TRBV5-1 to TRBJ1-2; perhaps TRBD1 as D (6 bases). Per the germline V gene, CDR1 is SGHRS and CDR2 is YFSETQ. The V gene lost 4 bases and the J gene lost 3 bases, with 10 bases spanning the gap. The CDR3 contains 13 residues. The CDR3 sequence is CASSMGQYYGYTF. The CDR3 DNA sequence: TGCGCCAGCAGCATGGGACAATACTATGGCTACACCTTC.

The chain joins TRBV20-1 to TRBJ2-7; a possible D gene is TRBD2 (6 bases). Matching the DNA end better, TRBJ2-5 makes the J call doubtful. This CDR3 spans 14 amino acids. Germline V gene lookup returns CDR1 DFQATT and CDR2 SNEGSKA (reference sequence). The CDR3 region has the DNA TGCAGTGCCGACCCGGAGCTAGCGAGTCAGACCCAGTACTTC. Amino acids: CSADPELASQTQYF.

The CDR3 nucleotides are TGCAGTGCTAGAGATAGTTCGCGACAAACGGGCCATACGCAGTATTTT. Translated: CSARDSSRQTGHTQYF. The rearrangement uses TRBV20-1 and TRBJ2-3; D is undetermined. Trimming pared 0 bases from V and 7 bases from J, leaving 20 bases between. This CDR3 is built from 16 residues. Germline V gene data show CDR1 as DFQATT and CDR2 as SNEGSKA (reference sequence).

A single count supports this clonotype. The chain joins TRBV3-1 to TRBJ2-3; D might be TRBD2 (6 bases). The V gene's germline CDR1 is LGHDT and CDR2 YNNKEL (reference sequence). Trimming cost V 4 bases and J 0 bases, with 11 bases left between them. The CDR3 sequence is 15 residues long. The CDR3 loop is CASSRGIVSTDTQYF. The CDR3 DNA reads TGTGCCAGCAGCCGCGGGATCGTTAGCACAGATACGCAGTATTTT.